This TCR beta chain derives from a study of OX40 agonist ivuxolimab in advanced cancers. Overall study results and limits: Among the lowest peripheral clonal expansion occurred in 0.1-3.0 mg/kg partial responders. Circulating CD4+ and CD8+ T cells showed clonal expansion by week 6 at 0.1 to 3.0 mg/kg.

Worth noting for this clone: The antigen is unknown.

Sequencing was performed with immunoSEQ multiplex PCR; in TCRdb, only in-frame clones are kept and a portion is missing. Here the sample spans some 30,000 clones, about 87% being singletons. The CDR3 has 16 amino acids. CDR1 and CDR2 (germline): SEHNR, FQNEAQ (reference sequence). Germline trimming cut 1 base from V and 4 bases from J; bases unmatched to any gene: 7. The sequences come from CD4+ or CD8+ T cells sorted from blood, collected in a trial of the OX40 agonist ivuxolimab. The rearrangement uses TRBV7-9 and TRBJ2-3, with TRBD2 identical over 8 bases. The origin of this receptor is an adult with an advanced solid tumor such as melanoma, head and neck, liver or kidney cancer. The CDR3 bases are TGTGCCAGCAGCTTAGTCTTGCGGGGGGTGTCAGATACGCAGTATTTT. Translation: CASSLVLRGVSDTQYF. Looking up the rest from reference TRBV7-9 and TRBJ2-3 gives the full variable domain: DTGVSQNPRHKITKRGQNVTFRCDPISEHNRLYWYRQTLGQGPEFLTYFQNEAQLEKSRLLSDRFSAERPKGSFSTLEIQRTEQGDSAMYLCASSLVLRGVSDTQYFGPGTRLTVL.